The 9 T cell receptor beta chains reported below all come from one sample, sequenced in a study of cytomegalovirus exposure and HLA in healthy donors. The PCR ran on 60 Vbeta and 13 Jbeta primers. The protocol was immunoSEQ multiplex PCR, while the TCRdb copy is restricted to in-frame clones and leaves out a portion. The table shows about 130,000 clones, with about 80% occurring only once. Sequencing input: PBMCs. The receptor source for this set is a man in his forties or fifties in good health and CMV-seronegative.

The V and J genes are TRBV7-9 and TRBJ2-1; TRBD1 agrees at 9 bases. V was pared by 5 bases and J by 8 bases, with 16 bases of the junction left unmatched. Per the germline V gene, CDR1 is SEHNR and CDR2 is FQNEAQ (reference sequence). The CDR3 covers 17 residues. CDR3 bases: TGTGCCAGCAGCCTCCCTTGGGGGCGGGACAGGGATGATGAGCAGTTCTTC. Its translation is CASSLPWGRDRDDEQFF.

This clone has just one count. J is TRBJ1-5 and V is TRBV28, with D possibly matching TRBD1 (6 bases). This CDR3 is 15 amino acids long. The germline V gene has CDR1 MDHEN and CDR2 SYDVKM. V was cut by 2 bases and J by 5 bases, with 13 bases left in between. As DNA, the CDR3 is TGTGCCAGCAGTTTACCAGGGGTGATTCATCAGCCCCAGCATTTT. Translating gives CASSLPGVIHQPQHF. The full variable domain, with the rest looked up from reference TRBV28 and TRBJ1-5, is DVKVTQSSRYLVKRTGEKVFLECVQDMDHENMFWYRQDPGLGLRLIYFSYDVKMKEKGDIPEGYSVSREKKERFSLILESASTNQTSMYLCASSLPGVIHQPQHFGDGTRLSIL.

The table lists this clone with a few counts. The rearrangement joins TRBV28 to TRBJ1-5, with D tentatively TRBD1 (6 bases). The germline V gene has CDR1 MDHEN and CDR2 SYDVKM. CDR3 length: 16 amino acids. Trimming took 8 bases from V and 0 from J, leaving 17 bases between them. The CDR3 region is CASHRGGPDSNQPQHF. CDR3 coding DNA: TGTGCCAGCCATAGGGGGGGCCCGGATAGCAATCAGCCCCAGCATTTT.

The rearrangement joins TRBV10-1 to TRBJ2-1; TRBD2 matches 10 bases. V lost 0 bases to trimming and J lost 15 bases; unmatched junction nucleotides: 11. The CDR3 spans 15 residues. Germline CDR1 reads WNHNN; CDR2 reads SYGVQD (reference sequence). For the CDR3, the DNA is TGCGCCAGCAGTGAGTCTACGGTAGCGGGAGGCTTTCCGTTCTTC. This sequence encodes CASSESTVAGGFPFF.

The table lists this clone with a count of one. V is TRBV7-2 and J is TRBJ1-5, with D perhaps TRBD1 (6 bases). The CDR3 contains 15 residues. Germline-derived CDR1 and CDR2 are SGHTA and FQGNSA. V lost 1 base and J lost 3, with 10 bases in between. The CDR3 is CASSLEGVPNQPQHF. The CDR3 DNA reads TGTGCCAGCAGCTTAGAGGGGGTCCCCAATCAGCCCCAGCATTTT.

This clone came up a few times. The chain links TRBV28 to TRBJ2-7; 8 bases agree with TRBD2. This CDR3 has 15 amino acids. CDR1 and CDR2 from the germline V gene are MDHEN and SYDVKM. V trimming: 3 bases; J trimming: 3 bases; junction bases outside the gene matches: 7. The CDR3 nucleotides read TGTGCCAGCAGTTTGGCGGCGGGAGGTCACTACGAGCAGTACTTC. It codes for CASSLAAGGHYEQYF.

The CDR3 bases are TGTGCCAGCAGTGAATCCCCTAGGAGGACAGATACGCAGTATTTT. Translated: CASSESPRRTDTQYF. The chain uses TRBV6-1 and TRBJ2-3; a possible D gene is TRBD2 (5 bases). The CDR3 sequence is 15 residues long. The V and J ends lost 2 bases and 3 bases respectively, with 12 bases between them. Germline CDR1 and CDR2: MNHNS and SASEGT.

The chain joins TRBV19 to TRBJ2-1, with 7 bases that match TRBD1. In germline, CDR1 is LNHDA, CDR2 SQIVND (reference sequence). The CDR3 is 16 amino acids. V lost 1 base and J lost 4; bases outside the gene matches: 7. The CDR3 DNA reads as TGTGCCAGTAGTATAGGTCCGGACAGGCCTTACAATGAGCAGTTCTTC. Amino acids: CASSIGPDRPYNEQFF.

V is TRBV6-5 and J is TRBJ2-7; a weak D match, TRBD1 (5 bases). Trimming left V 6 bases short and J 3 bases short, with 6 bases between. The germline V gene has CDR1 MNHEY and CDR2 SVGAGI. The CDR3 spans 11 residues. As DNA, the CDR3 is TGTGCCAGCAGGGACAACTACGAGCAGTACTTC. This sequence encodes CASRDNYEQYF.